Given below is one T cell receptor (beta chain) in context. Its antigen remains unknown. The source of the sample is a study of T cell responses to AZD1222 COVID-19 vaccine. Study-wide results and limits: Unmutated variant regions reportedly attract nearly half of all spike-specific TCRs.

Trimming removed 6 bases at V and 6 bases at J, with 9 bases between. The CDR3 has 12 amino acids. Germline V gene data show CDR1 as KGHSH and CDR2 as LQKENI. Sequencing used immunoSEQ multiplex PCR; TCRdb keeps in-frame clones, though not all of them. Here the sample spans 75,000 to 80,000 clones, roughly 80% being singletons. Sequencing was performed on peripheral blood, taken 28 days after the second dose of the MenACWY control vaccine. The chain joins TRBV18 to TRBJ2-1; D is ambiguous. The sequence was collected from an adult who received the MenACWY meningococcal vaccine as a control. The CDR3 reads CASSLGLNEQFF. DNA for the CDR3: TGTGCCAGCTCCCTGGGTCTCAATGAGCAGTTCTTC.